A selection of T cell receptor beta chains follows, all from one sample in a study of T cell responses to AZD1222 COVID-19 vaccine. TCRdb's table, derived via immunoSEQ multiplex PCR, lists solely in-frame clones and lacks some. Of 130,000 to 150,000 clones detected, roughly nine tenths appear once; the ten largest clones hold 1.5% to 2%. Source: peripheral blood, taken 28 days after the second AZD1222 dose. These receptors all come from an adult who received the AZD1222 COVID-19 vaccine. The CDR3 runs from the conserved cysteine through the conserved F or W. The D gene is left open where the match is weak. Not every row has a clone size; where given, it reads once, few, many or a size class.

j_call v_call d_call clone_size cdr3_length cdr3_nt cdr3_aa
TRBJ2-2 TRBV5-6 TRBD2 once 18 TGTGCCAGCGGATTCAGGACTAGCTCCCACGAAAACACCGGGGAGCTGTTTTTT CASGFRTSSHENTGELFF
TRBJ1-3 TRBV9 - - 15 TGTGCCAGCAGCGGCGGCAGGAGCTCTGGAAACACCATATATTTT CASSGGRSSGNTIYF
TRBJ1-1 TRBV19 - - 13 TGTGCCAGTATTCGGGGTTGGAACACTGAAGCTTTCTTT CASIRGWNTEAFF
TRBJ1-3 TRBV30 - - 13 TGTGCCTGGAGTCTGGGCCCCGGAAACACCATATATTTT CAWSLGPGNTIYF
TRBJ1-3 TRBV4-3 - - 15 TGCGCCAGCAGCCAAACAGTTTACTCTGGAAACACCATATATTTT CASSQTVYSGNTIYF
TRBJ1-5 TRBV18 TRBD1 - 16 TGTGCCAGCTCACCATCCGGGACAGATAGCAATCAGCCCCAGCATTTT CASSPSGTDSNQPQHF
TRBJ2-2 TRBV19 - - 17 TGTGCCAGTACGGGCGGGGACGGGGGAGGCTTGGCCGGGGAGCTGTTTTTT CASTGGDGGGLAGELFF
TRBJ2-2 TRBV29-1 - - 13 TGCAGCGTATCGAGCTCGGGCACCGGGGAGCTGTTTTTT CSVSSSGTGELFF
TRBJ1-2 TRBV10-3 TRBD1 - 14 TGTGCCATCAGTGGAGGGGGCGGTGAGCGTGGCTACACCTTC CAISGGGGERGYTF
TRBJ1-6 TRBV28 - - 14 TGTGCCAGCCGCCCCGCAAGGCATAATTCACCCCTCCACTTT CASRPARHNSPLHF
TRBJ1-1 TRBV14 - - 12 TGTGCCAGCAGCCAAGATAAGGCTGAAGCTTTCTTT CASSQDKAEAFF
TRBJ2-3 TRBV6-2/TRBV6-3 - - 17 TGTGCCAGCAGTTACTTAGGAGGGAGAGTAAGCACAGATACGCAGTATTTT CASSYLGGRVSTDTQYF
TRBJ1-1 TRBV12-3/TRBV12-4 - - 12 TGTGCCAGCAGCAGACCGGGACATGAAGCTTTCTTT CASSRPGHEAFF
TRBJ1-5 TRBV21-1 - - 15 TGTGCCAGCAGCATAACAGGGGACAGCAATCAGCCCCAGCATTTT CASSITGDSNQPQHF
TRBJ1-2 TRBV29-1 TRBD1 - 15 TGCAGCGTTGAAGAGCTCGGGACAGGGTCTAGGAGCTACACCTTC CSVEELGTGSRSYTF
TRBJ1-2 TRBV9 - - 13 TGTGCCAGCAGCGTAGGGGGCGTAGATGGCTACACCTTC CASSVGGVDGYTF
TRBJ2-5 TRBV5-4 TRBD2 - 17 TGTGCCAGCAGCTTGTTGTCTAGCGGGAGGGCCCCAGAGACCCAGTACTTC CASSLLSSGRAPETQYF
TRBJ2-1 TRBV11-3 - - 12 TGTGCCAGCAGCAACACTACGGTTGAGCAGTTCTTC CASSNTTVEQFF
TRBJ2-1 TRBV29-1 TRBD2 few 12 TGCAGCGGAACTAGCGGGAGGAACGAGCAGTTCTTC CSGTSGRNEQFF
TRBJ2-1 TRBV30 - once 14 TGTGCCTGGAGTGTATACAGGCCGAGTGATGAGCAGTTCTTC CAWSVYRPSDEQFF
TRBJ1-2 TRBV5-4 - - 16 TGTGCCAGCAGCAAACCGGACGGAGCGGGTAGCTATGGCTACACCTTC CASSKPDGAGSYGYTF
TRBJ2-1 TRBV7-9 TRBD2 - 17 TGTGCCAGCAGCCGAACTATGGGACTAGTGAACCCCAATGAGCAGTTCTTC CASSRTMGLVNPNEQFF
TRBJ1-5 TRBV9 - - 15 TGTGCCAGCAGCGTATCGGGGGACCCCAATCAGCCCCAGCATTTT CASSVSGDPNQPQHF
TRBJ2-2 TRBV4-1 TRBD1 - 18 TGCGCCAGCAGCCAAGGCCCGCCGACAGGGCGGAACACCGGGGAGCTGTTTTTT CASSQGPPTGRNTGELFF
TRBJ2-1 TRBV5-1 TRBD1 - 15 TGCGCCAGCAGCTTCCAGGGGGTACTCTACAATGAGCAGTTCTTC CASSFQGVLYNEQFF
TRBJ2-1 TRBV7-3 TRBD2 - 15 TGTGCCAGCAGCGCGACTAGCGGGAGGAACAATGAGCAGTTCTTC CASSATSGRNNEQFF
TRBJ1-4 TRBV19 TRBD1 - 14 TGTGCCAGTAGTCTCGGCCGGGACAGACAAAAACTGTTTTTT CASSLGRDRQKLFF
TRBJ1-5 TRBV3-1/TRBV3-2 - - 15 TGTGCCAGCAGCCCCTCGAGATATGGCAATCAGCCCCAGCATTTT CASSPSRYGNQPQHF
TRBJ2-4 TRBV7-9 - - 15 TGTGCCAGCAGCTTAGCGGGACAATCCAAAAACATTCAGTACTTC CASSLAGQSKNIQYF
TRBJ2-5 TRBV28 TRBD1 - 14 TGTGCCAGCAGTTCGAGACAGGGAGCGGAGACCCAGTACTTC CASSSRQGAETQYF
TRBJ1-5 TRBV7-9 TRBD1 - 15 TGTGCCAGCAGCTTCGAGACAGGGGGCAATCAGCCCCAGCATTTT CASSFETGGNQPQHF
TRBJ2-1 TRBV18 - - 11 TGTGCCAGCTCACCACAGTATGAGCAGTTCTTC CASSPQYEQFF
TRBJ1-2 TRBV5-3 - - 16 TGTGCCAGAAGCCTATCCGGAGGCCGATATTTCTATGGCTACACCTTC CARSLSGGRYFYGYTF
TRBJ1-2 TRBV4-3 - - 15 TGCGCCAGCAGCCAAGATGCCGGGGGGCCAGGTGGCTACACCTTC CASSQDAGGPGGYTF
TRBJ2-3 TRBV27 - - 12 TGTGCCAGCAGCTTAACCCAATACGCGCAGTATTTT CASSLTQYAQYF
TRBJ2-2 TRBV19 TRBD2 - 16 TGTGCCAGCAGGGGACTAGCGGGAGGTCTTGCCGGGGAGCTGTTTTTT CASRGLAGGLAGELFF
TRBJ1-5 TRBV5-1 - - 14 TGCGCCAGCAGCTTGAACGGGGGGACGGGGCCCCAGCATTTT CASSLNGGTGPQHF
TRBJ2-7 TRBV28 - - 14 TGTGCCAGCAGTTTATTGGACAGCTCCTACGAGCAGTACTTC CASSLLDSSYEQYF
TRBJ2-7 TRBV10-3 TRBD1 - 19 TGTGCCACGCTCCCCGGGACAGGGGTCGGTCGTTCGAACTCCTACGAGCAGTACTTC CATLPGTGVGRSNSYEQYF
TRBJ2-2 TRBV27 TRBD2 - 16 TGTGCCAGCAGCCTAGCGGGAGGGGTCTCCCCCGGGGAGCTGTTTTTT CASSLAGGVSPGELFF
TRBJ2-7 TRBV5-5 - - 15 TGTGCCAGCAGCTTGAGTTTGGCAGGGTCCGGCGAGCAGTACTTC CASSLSLAGSGEQYF
TRBJ2-7 TRBV2 TRBD2 - 13 TGTGCCAGCAACCTAGCGGACTCCTACGAGCAGTACTTC CASNLADSYEQYF
TRBJ1-2 TRBV7-8 - - 12 TGTGCCAGCAGCCCCGGGGGTTATGGCTACACCTTC CASSPGGYGYTF
TRBJ1-1 TRBV20-1 - - 11 TGCAGTGCTAGAGGGACAAGGGAAGCTTTCTTT CSARGTREAFF
TRBJ1-5 TRBV6-1 - - 14 TGTGCCAGCAGTGAAGGCTATAGCAATCAGCCCCAGCATTTT CASSEGYSNQPQHF